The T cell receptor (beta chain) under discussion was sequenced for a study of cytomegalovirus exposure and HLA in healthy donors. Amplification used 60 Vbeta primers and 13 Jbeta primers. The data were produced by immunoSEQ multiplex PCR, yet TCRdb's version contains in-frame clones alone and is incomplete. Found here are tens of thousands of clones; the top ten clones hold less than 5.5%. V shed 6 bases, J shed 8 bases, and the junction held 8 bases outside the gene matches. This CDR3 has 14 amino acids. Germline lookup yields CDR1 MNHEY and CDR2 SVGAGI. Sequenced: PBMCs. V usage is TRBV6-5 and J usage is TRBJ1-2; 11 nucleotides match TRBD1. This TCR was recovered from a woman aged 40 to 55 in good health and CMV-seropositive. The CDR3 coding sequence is TGTGCCAGCAGACCCCCCGGGACAGGGGGAGGCTACACCTTC. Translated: CASRPPGTGGGYTF.